This TCR beta chain was obtained from a study of a mutant IDH1 vaccine in newly diagnosed glioma. Study-wide context: Vaccination began 4-6 weeks post radiotherapy alone, or with temozolomide cycles. The study's findings and limits: Apparently unrelated to pseudoprogression were changes in the top peripheral T cell clonotypes.

TCRdb's table, derived via immunoSEQ multiplex PCR, lists solely in-frame clones and lacks some. The sample has fewer than 100,000 clones; about 91% are singletons. Time point meaning: week 5, during vaccination. The vaccine gave 300 ug of a 20-mer mutant IDH1 peptide subcutaneously per dose. Concerning this clone: What it recognizes is unknown.

Germline V gives CDR1 ENHRY, CDR2 SYGVKD. The V and J ends lost 11 bases and 7 bases respectively, with 17 bases between them. This CDR3 is 12 amino acids long. This TCR derives from a woman aged 45-65 years with glioma. Sequenced here: PBMCs, sampled from a glioma patient whose treatment included an IDH1 peptide vaccine. The J gene is TRBJ1-1, the V gene TRBV10-3, with D possibly being TRBD1 (5 bases). CDR3 in amino acids: CAAQGSELEAFF. The DNA for the CDR3 is TGTGCCGCTCAGGGTTCGGAGCTTGAAGCTTTCTTT.